The source of this T cell receptor beta chain is a study of cytomegalovirus exposure and HLA in healthy donors. Study-level results: Through in vitro validation, three CMV-associated chains were shown to be specific for CMV antigens. The records held CMV serostatus as the only immune exposure information. At a 0.05 false discovery rate, a later analysis found around 17,000 TCR beta sequences to be associated with HLA alleles.

The donors were healthy bone marrow donors. About this clone: Its antigen remains unknown. This specimen includes other DNA sequences encoding the same CDR3.

Germline assignment: CDR1 LNHDA and CDR2 SQIVND (reference sequence). The length of the CDR3 is 13 residues. With 5 bases removed from V and 4 bases from J, the gap between germline ends came to 11 bases. Amplification used 60 Vbeta primers and 13 Jbeta primers. Only in-frame clones appear in the TCRdb table, and some are missing; sequencing was by immunoSEQ multiplex PCR. This sample has 80,000 to 130,000 clones, with more than 75% found just once. Material for sequencing was PBMCs. The clonotype was recovered from a woman in her fifties or sixties in good health and CMV-seropositive. The rearrangement uses TRBV19 and TRBJ1-2; possible D gene TRBD1, 5 bases. CDR3: CASSLGEGYGYTF. CDR3 bases: TGTGCCAGTAGTCTAGGGGAGGGCTATGGCTACACCTTC.